This T cell receptor beta chain was found in a study of blood T cells in healthy people across ages. With each sample, at least 5.5 micrograms of total RNA were extracted. Concerning this clonotype: As yet, its antigen is unknown.

General study results and limits: TCR beta diversity was tightly associated with the proportion of naive T cells.

This CDR3 region has 16 residues. Germline CDR1 SEHNR, CDR2 FQNEAQ (reference sequence). Then a second PCR, running roughly 7 to 11 cycles, was carried out with a sample-barcoded 5' primer and a J-beta primer mix. TCRdb passed the 5' RACE reads through MiXCR, listing each CDR3 protein once. In the table there are roughly 930,000 distinct CDR3 sequences, around 48% of which are singletons. This TCR came from a man younger than 40 in good health. Sequenced: blood. The gene calls are TRBV7-9 and TRBJ2-1; TRBD2 agrees at 9 bases. The end of the DNA aligns better with TRBJ2-7, so the J call may be wrong. This CDR3 reads CASSFGGLALYNEQYF. The CDR3 DNA is TGTGCCAGCAGCTTCGGGGGACTAGCCTTATACAATGAGCAGTACTTC.